This TCR beta chain was sequenced for a study of blood T cell repertoires in COVID-19. Sequencing used immunoSEQ multiplex PCR; TCRdb keeps in-frame clones, though not all of them. The table has about 250,000 clones, approximately 90% seen once. Participants reported their clinical history, and cohort assignment relied on those reports. This CDR3 comprises 13 residues. Trimming stripped 1 base from V and 4 bases from J, with 10 bases between. Looked up from germline, CDR1 is SQVTM and CDR2 is ANQGSEA. The chain has TRBV29-1 and TRBJ1-2; D might be TRBD1 (5 bases). The TCR originated in a man aged 35 to 55 who had recovered from COVID-19. Sequencing used PBMCs or T cells enriched from blood (not recorded which). The CDR3 here is CSVEGPGGYGYTF. For the CDR3, the DNA is TGCAGCGTTGAAGGACCGGGGGGCTATGGCTACACCTTC.